Given below is one T cell receptor beta chain in context. This specimen belongs to a study of shared clonotypes between healthy human individuals. The CDR3 spans 15 residues. Trimming shortened V by 2 bases and J by 3 bases, and 14 bases separated the two germline ends. The germline gives CDR1 SGHTA, CDR2 FQGNSA. An approximately 180 ng quantity of DNA, 30,000 to 35,000 T cell genomes, went into the sorted-subset replicate PCRs. As handled by the study authors: Junction-only immunoSEQ sequences carried no quality scores, so filtering differed. Only in-frame clones appear in the TCRdb table, and some are missing; sequencing was by immunoSEQ multiplex PCR. That table furnishes V, J and clone size, whereas the DNA furnished D and trimming. Of millions of clones detected, 95% appear once; the ten largest clones hold 0.13%.

The genes are TRBV7-2 and TRBJ2-7, with D possibly being TRBD1 or TRBD2 (5 bases each). The origin of this receptor is a man younger than 35 in good health. Sequenced sample: naive CD4+ T cells sorted from blood. Subset specified: CD45RA+ positively selected. This chain's CDR3 is CASSLIGIGGYEQYF. The DNA of the CDR3 is TGTGCCAGCAGCTTAATCGGGATTGGGGGCTACGAGCAGTACTTC.